Following are 2 T cell receptor beta chains from one sample sequenced in a study of immune characterization of retroperitoneal liposarcoma. TCRdb called the PCR reads again in MiXCR, with one record for every CDR3 protein. The sample lists around 20,000 distinct CDR3 sequences; 37% were seen once. Sequencing was performed on blood. These receptors were taken from a male donor with retroperitoneal liposarcoma.

The gene calls are TRBV7-2 and TRBJ2-7; 9 bases line up with TRBD2. The J call may be faulty, since TRBJ2-1 better matches the DNA end. The CDR3 runs to 16 residues. The V gene's germline CDR1 is SGHTA and CDR2 FQGNSA. CDR3: CASSHKRGALGNEQFF. The CDR3, as DNA: TGTGCCAGCAGCCACAAGCGGGGGGCCCTAGGAAATGAGCAGTTCTTC.

This chain links TRBV12-3 or TRBV12-4 with TRBJ2-2; D remains ambiguous. The CDR3 runs 13 residues. With 1 base removed from V and 7 bases from J, the gap between germline ends came to 7 bases. The CDR3 loop reads CASSLGVDGELFF. CDR3 bases: TGTGCCAGCAGTTTAGGGGTCGACGGGGAGCTGTTTTTT.